The 18 T cell receptor beta chains given below trace back to one sample, sequenced in a study of cytomegalovirus exposure and HLA in healthy donors. The PCR employed 60 Vbeta primers together with 13 Jbeta primers. Sequencing was performed with immunoSEQ multiplex PCR; in TCRdb, only in-frame clones are kept and a portion is missing. The data show roughly 200,000 clones, with around 77% seen just once and roughly 3% held by the top ten. Sample: PBMCs. These receptors all stem from a woman in her twenties or thirties in good health and CMV-seronegative.

The chain combines TRBV6-1 with TRBJ1-3; 8 bases are a match to TRBD1. V lost 4 bases to trimming and J lost 2 bases; unmatched junction nucleotides: 4. The CDR3 spans 15 residues. Germline CDR1 is MNHNS and CDR2 is SASEGT. This chain's CDR3 is CASSGATGAGNTIYF. The CDR3 DNA reads TGTGCCAGCAGTGGCGCGACAGGGGCTGGAAACACCATATATTTT.

In nucleotides, the CDR3 is TGTGCCAGCAGCAAAGTGGGCGAGGGAATTGGCTACACCTTC. Its protein product is CASSKVGEGIGYTF. The chain has TRBV7-2 and TRBJ1-2; D gene ambiguous. Trimming removed 5 bases at V and 7 bases at J, with 17 bases between. This CDR3 has 14 amino acids. The germline gives CDR1 SGHTA, CDR2 FQGNSA.

J is TRBJ2-3 and V is TRBV4-2; D remains unclear. The germline V gene has CDR1 LGHNA and CDR2 YNFKEQ. Trimming left V 7 bases short and J 0 bases short, with 14 bases between. The CDR3 runs to 15 residues. The CDR3 DNA follows: TGTGCCAGCACTCCACGCACACCCAGCACAGATACGCAGTATTTT. Amino acid sequence: CASTPRTPSTDTQYF.

Here the CDR3 reads CASSVRPGQLISNYGYTF. Written as DNA, the CDR3 is TGTGCCAGCAGCGTTAGACCGGGACAACTCATCTCAAACTATGGCTACACCTTC. The rearrangement joins TRBV9 to TRBJ1-2; tentatively, D is TRBD1 (6 bases). From germline, CDR1 is SGDLS and CDR2 YYNGEE. The V end lost 2 bases, the J end lost 2 bases, and 22 bases lay between the germline ends. The length of the CDR3 is 18 residues.

The genes are TRBV30 and TRBJ1-1; tentative D call: TRBD1 (6 bases). The CDR3 has 20 amino acids. Between the trimmed V and J ends, which lost 0 bases and 2 bases, there was a span of 28 bases. Germline values: CDR1 GTSNPN, CDR2 SVGIG (reference sequence). The CDR3, as DNA: TGTGCCTGGAGTGTAAGGGCGAGGGGGGGGAGCTGGCGCCTCAACACTGAAGCTTTCTTT. Its protein is CAWSVRARGGSWRLNTEAFF.

This clone came up once. The CDR3 protein is CASSATGGDTEAFF. The CDR3, as DNA: TGTGCCAGCAGCGCCACAGGGGGTGACACTGAAGCTTTCTTT. The J gene is TRBJ1-1, the V gene TRBV7-3, with 8 bases that match TRBD1. The V and J ends lost 5 bases and 3 bases, in that order; junction bases with no gene match: 5. The CDR3 has 14 residues. Germline CDR1 is SGHTA and CDR2 is FQGTGA. Looking up the rest from reference TRBV7-3 and TRBJ1-1 gives the full variable domain: GAGVSQTPSNKVTEKGKYVELRCDPISGHTALYWYRQSLGQGPEFLIYFQGTGAADDSGLPNDRFFAVRPEGSVSTLKIQRTERGDSAVYLCASSATGGDTEAFFGQGTRLTVV.

This clone is a singleton in its sample. V is TRBV27 and J is TRBJ2-1, with 13 bases fitting TRBD2. After removal of 4 bases from V and 8 bases from J, the junction contained 8 bases not matched to a gene. The CDR3 has 16 amino acids. Germline V CDR1 and CDR2: MNHEY, SMNVEV (reference sequence). CDR3 DNA sequence: TGTGCCAGCAGTTCACTACTAGCGGGAGGGCCTGATGAGCAGTTCTTC. Amino acid sequence: CASSSLLAGGPDEQFF.

The chain is built from TRBV2 and TRBJ1-2; D remains unclear. CDR1 is SNHLY and CDR2 is FYNNEI in the germline V gene. The CDR3 totals 13 residues. Trimming left V 2 bases short and J 8 bases short, with 12 bases between. CDR3 protein: CASSEFRSYGYTF. CDR3 coding DNA: TGTGCCAGCAGTGAATTTAGGAGCTACGGCTACACCTTC.

The chain links TRBV20-1 to TRBJ1-6, with D unresolved. V was clipped by 3 bases and J by 8 bases, with 5 bases between them. Germline V gene data show CDR1 as DFQATT and CDR2 as SNEGSKA (reference sequence). The CDR3 is 11 residues long. CDR3 residues: CSASRDSPLHF. Written as DNA, the CDR3 is TGCAGTGCTAGTCGTGATTCACCCCTCCACTTT.

The chain combines TRBV5-1 with TRBJ2-1; 10 bases line up with TRBD1. The CDR3 is made up of 15 amino acids. CDR1 and CDR2 from the germline V gene are SGHRS and YFSETQ. V shed 1 base and J 6 bases; nucleotides not matched to a gene: 4. Here the CDR3 reads CASSLTGQGINEQFF. CDR3 DNA sequence: TGCGCCAGCAGCTTGACGGGACAGGGGATCAATGAGCAGTTCTTC.

The chain uses TRBV29-1 and TRBJ2-7, with 7 bases aligning to TRBD2. Germline trimming cut 4 bases from V and 3 bases from J; bases unmatched to any gene: 6. Looked up from germline, CDR1 is SQVTM and CDR2 is ANQGSEA. CDR3 length: 13 amino acids. In DNA, the CDR3 is TGCAGCGTTGTGGGGGGGTATTACTACGAGCAGTACTTC. This sequence encodes CSVVGGYYYEQYF.

In this sample, this clone turned up a few times. The chain joins TRBV9 to TRBJ2-1, with a tentative D call TRBD2 (5 bases). V was pared by 0 bases and J by 2 bases, with 9 bases between. Germline loops: CDR1 SGDLS, CDR2 YYNGEE. The CDR3 runs 15 residues. The CDR3 DNA reads TGTGCCAGCAGCGTAGATGAGGGCACCTACAATGAGCAGTTCTTC. Protein product: CASSVDEGTYNEQFF.

On this clone itself: The same CDR3 can be traced to other DNA sequences in this sample. V gene TRBV18 combines with J gene TRBJ1-1; 7 nucleotides match TRBD1. This CDR3 is 14 amino acids long. Germline assignment: CDR1 KGHSH and CDR2 LQKENI. V lost 6 bases to trimming and J lost 1 base; unmatched junction nucleotides: 5. This CDR3 reads CASSPGQQNTEAFF. CDR3 bases: TGTGCCAGCTCCCCGGGACAGCAGAACACTGAAGCTTTCTTT.

The genes are TRBV11-3 and TRBJ2-3, with TRBD2 identical over 15 bases. V dropped 4 bases and J dropped 3; count of bases not matched to a gene: 5. The CDR3 spans 17 residues. Germline values: CDR1 SGHNT, CDR2 YENEEA. This CDR3 reads CASSYRTSGGATDTQYF. The CDR3 DNA reads as TGTGCCAGCAGCTATCGGACTAGCGGGGGGGCAACAGATACGCAGTATTTT.

The V and J genes are TRBV6-5 and TRBJ2-7, with 7 bases identical to TRBD2. CDR1 is MNHEY, CDR2 SVGAGI, per germline. With 6 bases clipped from V and 3 bases from J, the junction kept 11 bases outside the gene matches. This CDR3 comprises 15 residues. The CDR3 reads CASSPPGGLGYEQYF. In DNA form, the CDR3 reads TGTGCCAGCAGCCCCCCGGGGGGTCTAGGCTACGAGCAGTACTTC.

The CDR3 here is CASSQAQGNTEAFF. The DNA for the CDR3 is TGTGCCAGCAGCCAAGCGCAGGGAAACACTGAAGCTTTCTTT. The chain couples TRBV4-2 to TRBJ1-1; a possible D gene is TRBD1 (5 bases). V was trimmed by 1 base and J by 2 bases, leaving 8 bases between them. Germline CDR1 LGHNA, CDR2 YNFKEQ. The CDR3 spans 14 residues.

The chain has TRBV4-1 and TRBJ2-7, with D maybe TRBD1 (6 bases). Trimming shortened V by 4 bases and J by 6 bases, and 19 bases separated the two germline ends. Germline loops: CDR1 MGHRA, CDR2 YSYEKL. The CDR3 is 15 residues long. CDR3 bases: TGCGCCAGCAGCCCTCTAGGGGCAGGGGCTAGCGAGCAGTACTTC. Protein product: CASSPLGAGASEQYF.

This rearrangement joins TRBV4-1 to TRBJ2-7, with TRBD2 matching over 9 bases. Trimming cost V 1 base and J 2 bases; bases outside gene matches: 9. The CDR3 is 17 amino acids. Germline CDR1 reads MGHRA; CDR2 reads YSYEKL. CDR3 region: CASSQGVAGATPYEQYF. The DNA of the CDR3 is TGCGCCAGCAGCCAAGGGGTAGCGGGAGCAACACCCTACGAGCAGTACTTC.